Listed below are T cell receptor beta chains from one sample, sequenced in a study of blood T cell repertoires in COVID-19. The data were produced by immunoSEQ multiplex PCR, yet TCRdb's version contains in-frame clones alone and is incomplete. The table records about 300,000 clones, 87% of them present only once. Sequencing was performed on peripheral blood. These receptors came from a woman between 40 and 55 years old who had recovered from COVID-19. Both conserved end residues are part of each CDR3. The order of the fields is V gene, J gene, clone size, D gene, CDR3 protein, CDR3 DNA. D genes are given only for firm matches. The size field is filled for only some rows; it gives once, few, many or a size class.

v_call: TRBV7-2
j_call: TRBJ2-1
clone_size: NA
d_call: TRBD2
cdr3_aa: CASNTDFSGGGEFF
cdr3_nt: TGTGCCAGCAACACCGACTTTAGCGGGGGAGGGGAGTTCTTC

v_call: TRBV4-3
j_call: TRBJ2-1
clone_size: NA
d_call: TRBD2
cdr3_aa: CASSQEVGTSGALSSYNEQFF
cdr3_nt: TGCGCCAGCAGCCAAGAGGTCGGGACTAGCGGGGCCCTGAGCTCCTACAATGAGCAGTTCTTC

v_call: TRBV4-3
j_call: TRBJ1-2
clone_size: NA
d_call: NA
cdr3_aa: CASSQDPGEGYTF
cdr3_nt: TGCGCCAGCAGCCAAGATCCTGGGGAGGGCTACACCTTC

v_call: TRBV2
j_call: TRBJ1-6
clone_size: NA
d_call: TRBD1
cdr3_aa: CASSVTDRVSPLHF
cdr3_nt: TGTGCCAGCAGTGTCACCGACAGGGTTTCACCCCTCCACTTT

v_call: TRBV5-1
j_call: TRBJ2-1
clone_size: once
d_call: TRBD1
cdr3_aa: CASRKYGTGSYNEQFF
cdr3_nt: TGCGCCAGCAGGAAATATGGGACAGGCTCCTACAATGAGCAGTTCTTC

v_call: TRBV4-1
j_call: TRBJ1-1
clone_size: NA
d_call: NA
cdr3_aa: CASSHRKGPVMNTEAFF
cdr3_nt: TGCGCCAGCAGCCACAGAAAGGGGCCAGTCATGAACACTGAAGCTTTCTTT

v_call: TRBV11-1
j_call: TRBJ1-1
clone_size: NA
d_call: TRBD1
cdr3_aa: CASSLARGSTEAFF
cdr3_nt: TGTGCCAGCAGCTTAGCCAGGGGGAGCACTGAAGCTTTCTTT

v_call: TRBV11-2
j_call: TRBJ2-7
clone_size: NA
d_call: NA
cdr3_aa: CASSLRSTVDYEQYF
cdr3_nt: TGTGCCAGCAGCTTAAGAAGCACAGTCGACTACGAGCAGTACTTC

v_call: TRBV5-4
j_call: TRBJ2-5
clone_size: NA
d_call: TRBD1
cdr3_aa: CASSLVGTVGETQYF
cdr3_nt: TGTGCCAGCAGCTTGGTAGGGACAGTGGGAGAGACCCAGTACTTC

v_call: TRBV10-2
j_call: TRBJ1-1
clone_size: NA
d_call: TRBD1
cdr3_aa: CASRDRENTEAFF
cdr3_nt: TGCGCCAGCCGGGACAGGGAGAACACTGAAGCTTTCTTT

v_call: TRBV13
j_call: TRBJ2-1
clone_size: NA
d_call: TRBD1
cdr3_aa: CASSSPGQQFQGAPSSYNEQFF
cdr3_nt: TGTGCCAGCAGCTCCCCGGGACAGCAGTTTCAGGGTGCCCCGAGCTCCTACAATGAGCAGTTCTTC

v_call: TRBV4-3
j_call: TRBJ1-4
clone_size: once
d_call: NA
cdr3_aa: CASSQGLATNEKLFF
cdr3_nt: TGCGCCAGCAGCCAGGGGCTTGCAACTAATGAAAAACTGTTTTTT

v_call: TRBV4-3
j_call: TRBJ1-2
clone_size: many
d_call: NA
cdr3_aa: CASSQDRTGRRGYTF
cdr3_nt: TGCGCCAGCAGCCAAGATCGAACTGGTAGGCGGGGCTACACCTTC

v_call: TRBV15
j_call: TRBJ2-5
clone_size: NA
d_call: NA
cdr3_aa: CATSRDAVFQETQYF
cdr3_nt: TGTGCCACCAGCAGAGATGCGGTTTTCCAAGAGACCCAGTACTTC

v_call: TRBV19
j_call: TRBJ2-4
clone_size: once
d_call: NA
cdr3_aa: CASSLFENIQYF
cdr3_nt: TGTGCCAGTAGCCTATTTGAAAACATTCAGTACTTC

v_call: TRBV5-6
j_call: TRBJ2-1
clone_size: NA
d_call: TRBD2
cdr3_aa: CASSALGAGTHNEQFF
cdr3_nt: TGTGCCAGCAGCGCATTAGGAGCGGGGACCCACAATGAGCAGTTCTTC

v_call: TRBV28
j_call: TRBJ2-1
clone_size: once
d_call: TRBD2
cdr3_aa: CASSQGGLAGGSYNEQFF
cdr3_nt: TGTGCCAGCAGTCAGGGGGGACTAGCGGGAGGCTCCTACAATGAGCAGTTCTTC

v_call: TRBV3-1/TRBV3-2
j_call: TRBJ2-5
clone_size: NA
d_call: TRBD2
cdr3_aa: CASSEIQGTSARETQYF
cdr3_nt: TGTGCCAGCAGCGAGATACAGGGGACTAGCGCGAGAGAGACCCAGTACTTC

v_call: TRBV10-1
j_call: TRBJ1-2
clone_size: NA
d_call: TRBD1
cdr3_aa: CASSRDRVGYTF
cdr3_nt: TGCGCCAGCAGCCGGGACAGGGTTGGCTACACCTTC

v_call: TRBV2
j_call: TRBJ2-1
clone_size: NA
d_call: TRBD2
cdr3_aa: CASRPASGTYNEQFF
cdr3_nt: TGTGCCAGCAGACCAGCTAGCGGGACCTACAATGAGCAGTTCTTC

v_call: TRBV7-9
j_call: TRBJ1-6
clone_size: NA
d_call: NA
cdr3_aa: CASSLARSAGDNSPLHF
cdr3_nt: TGTGCCAGCAGCTTAGCGCGCTCTGCAGGGGATAATTCACCCCTCCACTTT

v_call: TRBV15
j_call: TRBJ1-1
clone_size: NA
d_call: NA
cdr3_aa: CATSREGGNTEAFF
cdr3_nt: TGTGCCACCAGCAGAGAAGGGGGGAACACTGAAGCTTTCTTT

v_call: TRBV7-9
j_call: TRBJ2-3
clone_size: NA
d_call: NA
cdr3_aa: CASRTWGGHPSGTQYF
cdr3_nt: TGTGCCAGCAGGACTTGGGGGGGCCACCCCTCAGGTACGCAGTATTTT

v_call: TRBV27
j_call: TRBJ2-1
clone_size: NA
d_call: TRBD2
cdr3_aa: CASSSGGSLQNEQFF
cdr3_nt: TGTGCCAGCAGTAGCGGGGGGAGTCTACAAAATGAGCAGTTCTTC